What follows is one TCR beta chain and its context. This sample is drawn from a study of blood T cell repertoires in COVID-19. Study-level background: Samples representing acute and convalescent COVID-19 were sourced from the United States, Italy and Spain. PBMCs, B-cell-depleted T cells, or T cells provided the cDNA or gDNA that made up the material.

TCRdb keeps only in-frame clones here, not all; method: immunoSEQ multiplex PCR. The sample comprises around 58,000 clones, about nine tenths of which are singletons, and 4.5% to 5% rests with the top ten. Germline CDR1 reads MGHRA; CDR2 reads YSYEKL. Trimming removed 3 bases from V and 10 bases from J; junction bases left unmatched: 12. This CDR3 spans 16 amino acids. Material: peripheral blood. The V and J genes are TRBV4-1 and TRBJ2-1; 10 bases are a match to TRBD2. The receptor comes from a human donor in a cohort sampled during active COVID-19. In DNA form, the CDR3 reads TGCGCCAGCAGCCAGACCTTAGCGGGGGGTCAGGGAGAGCAGTTCTTC. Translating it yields CASSQTLAGGQGEQFF.